This TCR beta chain is drawn from a study of T cell responses to AZD1222 COVID-19 vaccine. Libraries were prepared by immunoSEQ multiplex PCR; TCRdb keeps only in-frame clonotypes and omits some of them. The data show about 92,000 clones, nearly 90% seen once. V shed 5 bases, J shed 7 bases, and the junction held 13 bases outside the gene matches. Germline V CDR1 and CDR2: SEHNR, FQNEAQ (reference sequence). This CDR3 has 16 amino acids. The sequencing used peripheral blood, collected on day 0 of AZD1222 vaccination. This receptor was taken from an adult in good health. The chain has TRBV7-9 and TRBJ2-2, with TRBD2 identical over 7 bases. For the CDR3, the DNA is TGTGCCAGCAGCCCACCTCTACCGGGGGGTGGCGGGGAGCTGTTTTTT. The encoded protein is CASSPPLPGGGGELFF.